The entry that follows covers one T cell receptor beta chain sequence. At least ten counts were recorded for this clonotype. Its antigen specificity is not known. Qualities for individual bases were not recorded, and no much larger clone is one base off. The sequencer listed for this sample is Illumina NovaSeq 6000. cDNA libraries for TCRalpha and TCRbeta were prepared by 5'RACE using constant-segment primers, with sample barcodes and unique molecular identifiers added. Trizol reagent was used to extract RNA from every sample. Libraries were amplified in two PCR steps, with a second sample barcode and Illumina TruSeq adapters added in the second step. The libraries were sequenced on an Illumina NovaSeq using 2 x 150 bp paired-end reads. The authors processed their data as follows. The reads were demultiplexed and collapsed into UMI-guided consensus sequences using migec v1.2.7. Using mixcr v2.1.11, the UMI consensuses were aligned to TRA and TRB V and J templates and assembled into clonotypes. A clonotype was counted as expanded or contracted only when both edgeR and NoisET called the clonotype significant, with the noise models trained on biological replicates. For edgeR calls, the thresholds were a false discovery rate-adjusted p below 0.01 and a log2 fold-change of 1. As an exploratory analysis of dynamics, max-normalized trajectories of the 1000 most abundant clonotypes were examined with PCA combined with hierarchical clustering. Each responding clone was given a CD4 or CD8 phenotype based on the CD4+ and CD8+ repertoires, which had been sequenced separately. TCRdb reprocessed the public reads (quality trimming at Q25 with fastp, clone calling with MiXCR) and kept in-frame beta chains. Rows matching on CDR3 protein sequence are summarized as one entry with the most common DNA and genes. The V and J calls here are based on TCRdb, not the publication. For this sample the table gives hundreds of thousands of distinct CDR3 sequences, of which about 18% were detected only once. The ten top clones hold approximately 13% of the sample.

V gives up 2 bases and J gives up 0 bases, and the segment between their germline ends measures 11 bases. Including the terminal cysteine and phenylalanine, the CDR3 comprises 15 residues. CDR3 DNA is the only sequence kept; it has 45 bases, read in frame from the first base. This record belongs to a study of T-cell memory formation after mild COVID-19 (dated by TCRdb to the early 2020s). Background on the whole study: Most TCR sequence clusters were specific to one of the two donors. Two young, previously healthy adult volunteers, one female and one male, were included in the cohort. T-cell clones expanding and contracting after mild COVID-19 in a couple of donors were tracked by longitudinal TCRalpha and TCRbeta repertoire sequencing.

Ficoll-Paque density gradient centrifugation was the method used to isolate PBMCs. Overall study results and their limits: Some responding clones were found in pre-infection memory, which suggests that pre-existing cross-reactive memory T cells took part in the SARS-CoV-2 response. Whether the second-wave clones peaking on day 37 were SARS-CoV-2 specific was not confirmed. Contracting CD4+ clones turned up mainly in the CM and EM memory subsets, whereas EMRA was where CD8+ clones were enriched. From day 15 to 85, contracting clones showed balanced CD4/CD8 phenotypes, whereas a second wave of clones that expanded from day 15 to 37 leaned towards CD4+. Only a couple of mild cases were covered by the study, and larger cohorts that include severe cases with pre-infection samples were considered necessary.

The V gene is TRBV12-3 or TRBV12-4 and the J gene is TRBJ2-7, with the D segment identity uncertain. The source material was PBMCs or a T cell subset sorted from them (not recorded which). This TCR derives from an adult woman who had mild COVID-19 (a few samples of this study predate the infection). The sample titles of this study are shuffled in the database, so cell type and time point are left out; the donor was told from shared clones. The CDR3 region reads CASSLKGGTSYEQYF. Here is the DNA: TGTGCCAGCAGTTTAAAAGGCGGCACCTCCTACGAGCAGTACTTC.